The T cell receptor beta chain described here comes from a study of T cell repertoires in aging, cancer and after chemotherapy. Study-level information: Paired samples before and after chemotherapy came from chronic lymphocytic leukemia patients on fludarabine- or bendamustine-based regimens.

A mixed TRB-A/B primer pool amplified rearranged TRB by multiplex touch-down PCR. One entry per CDR3 protein, called by TCRdb with MiXCR from the multiplex PCR reads. The data hold 10,000 to 15,000 distinct CDR3 sequences, with under 35% observed a single time. V shed 8 bases and J shed 3 bases, with 17 bases lying between them. CDR3 size: 14 residues. From germline, CDR1 is LNHDA and CDR2 SQIVND (reference sequence). General study findings and limits: Across the chemotherapy interval, each cancer cohort showed higher median generation probability, suggesting thymic rebound.

Peripheral blood genomic DNA, not sorted cells or RNA, was the template. This clonotype is medium-sized by share. What it binds is not known. The clonotype originates from a human donor with a blood cancer. This sequence joins TRBV19 and TRBJ2-7; D possibly matches TRBD1 or TRBD2 (5 bases each). Sequencing was performed on blood. CDR3 sequence reads: CASRNRDVNYEQYF. The DNA for the CDR3 is TGTGCCAGTCGTAATAGGGACGTAAACTACGAGCAGTACTTC.